This TCR beta chain stems from a study of T-cell memory formation after mild COVID-19. Germline V gene sequence: CDR1 SGDLS, CDR2 YYNGEE. The CDR3 length is 14 residues. Trimming took 6 bases from V and 7 from J; bases not matched to a gene: 9. TCRdb reanalysed the 5' RACE reads using MiXCR and keeps one entry per CDR3 protein. The sample yields approximately 100,000 distinct CDR3 sequences, 9.5% to 15% seen once. Sequenced sample: PBMCs or a T cell subset sorted from them (not recorded which). This chain uses TRBV9 with TRBJ2-1, with 8 bases identical to TRBD2. The TCR was taken from an adult woman who had mild COVID-19 (a few samples of this study predate the infection). Cell type and time point are not known. CDR3 nucleotides: TGTGCCAGCACCCCGGGAGGGACCCCTAATGAGCAGTTCTTC. It translates to CASTPGGTPNEQFF.